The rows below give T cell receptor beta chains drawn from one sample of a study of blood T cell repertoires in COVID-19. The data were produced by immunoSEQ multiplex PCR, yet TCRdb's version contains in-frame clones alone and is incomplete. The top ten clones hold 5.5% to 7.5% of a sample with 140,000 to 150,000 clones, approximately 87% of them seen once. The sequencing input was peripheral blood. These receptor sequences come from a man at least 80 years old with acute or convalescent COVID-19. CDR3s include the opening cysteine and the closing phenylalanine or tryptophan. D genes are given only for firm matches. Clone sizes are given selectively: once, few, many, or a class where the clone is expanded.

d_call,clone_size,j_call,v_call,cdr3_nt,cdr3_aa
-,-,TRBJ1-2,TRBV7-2,TGTGCCAGCAGCTTAGCGGGCATCACCCGCGGCTACACCTTC,CASSLAGITRGYTF
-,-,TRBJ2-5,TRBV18,TGTGCCAGCTCACCACCGCAGTTCCAAGAGACCCAGTACTTC,CASSPPQFQETQYF
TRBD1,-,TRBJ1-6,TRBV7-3,TGTGCCAGCAGCTTAACAGGGACAGGGGTCAATTCACCCCTCCACTTT,CASSLTGTGVNSPLHF
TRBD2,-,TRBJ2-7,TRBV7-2,TGTGCCAGCAGCTTCGGACTAGCGGGGGGCTTTGCTTACGAGCAGTACTTC,CASSFGLAGGFAYEQYF
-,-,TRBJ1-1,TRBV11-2,TGTGCCAGCAGCTTAGGCGCATCGGGACAGAACACTGAAGCTTTCTTT,CASSLGASGQNTEAFF
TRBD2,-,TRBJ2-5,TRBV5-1,TGCGCCAGCAGCTCCCCAGCTAGCGGGGAGACCCAGTACTTC,CASSSPASGETQYF
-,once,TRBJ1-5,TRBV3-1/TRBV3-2,TGTGCCAGCAGCCAAGATGGGCAGAGTCAGCCCCAGCATTTT,CASSQDGQSQPQHF
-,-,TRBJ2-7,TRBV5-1,TGCGCCAGCAGCTGGACCGACAGCTCCTACGAGCAGTACTTC,CASSWTDSSYEQYF
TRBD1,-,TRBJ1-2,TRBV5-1,TGCGCCAGCAGCTACGGGACAGGGATTAACTATGGCTACACCTTC,CASSYGTGINYGYTF
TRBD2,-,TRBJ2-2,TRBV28,TGTGCCAGCAGACCAACTAGCGTCGCGAACACCGGGGAGCTGTTTTTT,CASRPTSVANTGELFF
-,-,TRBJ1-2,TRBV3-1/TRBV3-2,TGTGCCAGCAGCCATCCGCGTGCGAGCGGCTACACCTTC,CASSHPRASGYTF
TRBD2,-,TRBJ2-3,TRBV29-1,TGCAGCGTTGCAAACCCTGGACTAGCGGGAGGGTCAGATACGCAGTATTTT,CSVANPGLAGGSDTQYF
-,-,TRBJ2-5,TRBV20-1,TGCAGTGCTAGTCAGCGGCACGAGACCCAGTACTTC,CSASQRHETQYF
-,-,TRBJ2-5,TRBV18,TGTGCCAGCTCACCAGGCAGGCCCAAAGAGACCCAGTACTTC,CASSPGRPKETQYF
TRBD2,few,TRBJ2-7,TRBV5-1,TGCGCCAGCAGCGCCGGACTAGCGGGAGGGACCTACGAGCAGTACTTC,CASSAGLAGGTYEQYF
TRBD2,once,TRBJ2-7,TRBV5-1,TGCGCCAGCAGCTCCCTCGCCCTAGCGGGAGGTAACGAGCAGTACTTC,CASSSLALAGGNEQYF
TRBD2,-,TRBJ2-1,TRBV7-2,TGTGCCAGCAGCTTAGGTCCGGGAGGGGCCTACAATGAGCAGTTCTTC,CASSLGPGGAYNEQFF
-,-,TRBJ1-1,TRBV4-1,TGCGCCAGCAGCCAAGAGGTCGCTAGGAGGACTGAAGCTTTCTTT,CASSQEVARRTEAFF
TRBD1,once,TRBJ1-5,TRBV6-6,TGTGCCAGCAGTAGACAGGGGGCCTCGGATCAGCCCCAGCATTTT,CASSRQGASDQPQHF
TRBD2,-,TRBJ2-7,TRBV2,TGTGCCAGCAGACGGACTAGCGGGATTGGGGAGCAGTACTTC,CASRRTSGIGEQYF
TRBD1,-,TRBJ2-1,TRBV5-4,TGTGCCAGCAGCTTACCGGGACAGGGCATGAATGAGCAGTTCTTC,CASSLPGQGMNEQFF
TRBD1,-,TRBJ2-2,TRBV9,TGTGCCAGCAGCACCCGGACAGGGGCCGGGGAGCTGTTTTTT,CASSTRTGAGELFF
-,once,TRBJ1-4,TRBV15,TGTGCCACCAGCGCGGGGTACTCGGGTGAAACTAATGAAAAACTGTTTTTT,CATSAGYSGETNEKLFF
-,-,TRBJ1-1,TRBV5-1,TGCGCCAGCAGCCCCGGTAGTATGAACACTGAAGCTTTCTTT,CASSPGSMNTEAFF
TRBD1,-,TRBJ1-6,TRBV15,TGTGCCACCGGGACAGGGAAGTATTCACCCCTCCACTTT,CATGTGKYSPLHF
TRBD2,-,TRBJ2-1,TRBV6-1,TGTGCCAGCAGTGGGCAACCGGGACTAGTTTCGGGCGAGCAGTTCTTC,CASSGQPGLVSGEQFF
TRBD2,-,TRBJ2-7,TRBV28,TGTGCCAGCAGTTTTGATATCTTAGCGGGAGGGGAGCAGTACTTC,CASSFDILAGGEQYF